This TCR beta chain was found in a study of OX40 agonist ivuxolimab in advanced cancers. Study-level information: Those treated in dose escalation had hepatocellular carcinoma, melanoma, renal cell cancer or head and neck cancer.

Clones were sequenced by immunoSEQ multiplex PCR, and TCRdb holds only the in-frame ones, with some missing. Here the sample spans some 20,000 clones, under 75% being singletons. Concerning this clone itself: Its matching antigen is unknown.

Whole-study findings and limits: Both blood CD4+ and CD8+ T cells showed clonal growth by week 6 at 0.1 to 3.0 mg/kg. Expanded clones were, on average, more numerous in CD8+ T cells than in CD4+. Several nonresponders also turned out to have low normalized T-cell clonal expansion.

This CDR3 is built from 17 residues. In germline, CDR1 is PRHDT, CDR2 FYEKMQ (reference sequence). The V gene lost 5 bases and the J gene lost 4 bases, with 21 bases spanning the gap. The chain has TRBV13 and TRBJ2-1, with D perhaps assigned TRBD1 or TRBD2 (6 bases each). Sample: CD4+ or CD8+ T cells sorted from blood, taken in a trial of the OX40 agonist ivuxolimab. The source of this sequence is an adult with an advanced solid tumor such as melanoma, head and neck, liver or kidney cancer. The CDR3 nucleotides read TGTGCCAGCAGCCCCCGGTGGAGGGACATCATATACAATGAGCAGTTCTTC. It translates to CASSPRWRDIIYNEQFF.